A single T cell receptor beta chain is shown here with its context. The data belong to a study of cytomegalovirus exposure and HLA in healthy donors. PCR used 60 Vbeta primers and 13 Jbeta primers. The method was immunoSEQ multiplex PCR; TCRdb's version includes in-frame clones alone and lacks a portion of them. In the table there are roughly 240,000 clones, over 75% of which are singletons. The TCR comes from a boy younger than 18 in good health and CMV-seronegative. The sequencing input was PBMCs.

The CDR3 nucleotides read TGTGCCAGCAGTATGAGTTACGAGCAGTACTTC. It is translated as CASSMSYEQYF. This chain joins TRBV25-1 and TRBJ2-7; D gene uncertain. Trimming took off 5 bases at V and 4 bases at J, with 6 bases between the two ends. Per germline, CDR1 MGHDK and CDR2 SYGVNS. This CDR3 contains 11 residues.